These 2 T cell receptor beta chains were all obtained from the same sample, sequenced in a study of patients and donors after allogeneic stem cell transplantation. Using its own MiXCR run on the RT-PCR reads, TCRdb lists one record per CDR3 protein. The sample yields 800,000 to 1,000,000 distinct CDR3 sequences, about 20% seen once. Material: blood, either unsorted or a sorted T cell fraction (not recorded which). Receptors were obtained from a human donor who was either an allogeneic HSCT recipient or a stem cell or donor lymphocyte infusion donor (not recorded which). It is not recorded whose cells these are; they may come from a transplant donor.

A few counts support this clonotype. The chain uses TRBV6-1 and TRBJ1-5; D not resolved. CDR3 length: 14 residues. Germline V gene lookup returns CDR1 MNHNS and CDR2 SASEGT. Trimming took 7 bases from V and 2 from J, leaving 12 bases between them. The CDR3 is CASTFPGRNQPQHF. In nucleotides, the CDR3 is TGTGCCAGCACGTTTCCCGGGCGCAATCAGCCCCAGCATTTT.

This clonotype came up once. The chain links TRBV19 to TRBJ1-4, with a weak D call TRBD1 (5 bases). The CDR3 is 14 amino acids. V lost 6 bases, J lost 5 bases, and 13 bases lay in between. The germline gives CDR1 LNHDA, CDR2 SQIVND (reference sequence). The CDR3 DNA follows: TGTGCCAGTAGCGGGACGGTGATAAATGAAAAACTGTTTTTT. Amino acids: CASSGTVINEKLFF.